The entry that follows covers one TCR beta chain sequence. The data originate from a study of PD-L1 blockade in urothelial cancer. In the study overall: Blood-derived samples held a median roughly 140,000 T cells.

As for time point: pretreatment peripheral blood. TCRdb's table, derived via immunoSEQ multiplex PCR, lists solely in-frame clones and lacks some. This sample has some 45,000 clones, with around nine tenths found just once. The specimen comprised PBMCs, sampled around atezolizumab (anti-PD-L1) treatment. This receptor was obtained from a donor over 35 with urothelial cancer.

CDR3 in amino acids: CASSGGGTYTGELFF. As DNA, the CDR3 is TGTGCCAGCAGTGGAGGCGGGACCTACACCGGGGAGCTGTTTTTT. The chain joins TRBV25-1 to TRBJ2-2; D might be TRBD2 (6 bases). Germline V CDR1 and CDR2: MGHDK, SYGVNS. The CDR3 extends over 15 amino acids. V lost 4 bases to trimming and J lost 3 bases, with 12 bases between them. Full variable domain (missing parts from reference TRBV25-1 and TRBJ2-2): EADIYQTPRYLVIGTGKKITLECSQTMGHDKMYWYQQDPGMELHLIHYSYGVNSTEKGDLSSESTVSRIRTEHFPLTLESARPSHTSQYLCASSGGGTYTGELFFGEGSRLTVL.